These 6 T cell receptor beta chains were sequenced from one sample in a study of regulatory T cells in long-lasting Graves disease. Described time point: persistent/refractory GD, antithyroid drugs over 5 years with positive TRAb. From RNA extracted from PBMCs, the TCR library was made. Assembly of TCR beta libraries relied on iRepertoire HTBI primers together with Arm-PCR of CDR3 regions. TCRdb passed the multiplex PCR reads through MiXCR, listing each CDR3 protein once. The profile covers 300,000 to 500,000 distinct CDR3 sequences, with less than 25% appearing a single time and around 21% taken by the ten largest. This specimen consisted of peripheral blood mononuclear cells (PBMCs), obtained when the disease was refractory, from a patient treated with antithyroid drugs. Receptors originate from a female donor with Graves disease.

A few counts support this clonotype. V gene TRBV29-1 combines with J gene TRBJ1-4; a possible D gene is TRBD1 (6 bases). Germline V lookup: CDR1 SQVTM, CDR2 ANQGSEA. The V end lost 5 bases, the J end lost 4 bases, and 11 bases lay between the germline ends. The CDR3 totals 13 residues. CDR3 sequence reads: CSVPGRGNEKLFF. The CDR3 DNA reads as TGCAGCGTTCCAGGCAGGGGTAATGAAAAACTGTTTTTT.

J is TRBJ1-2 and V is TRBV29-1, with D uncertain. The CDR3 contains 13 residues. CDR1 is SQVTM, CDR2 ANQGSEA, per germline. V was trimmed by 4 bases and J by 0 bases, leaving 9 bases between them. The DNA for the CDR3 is TGCAGCGTTGTTCGGATATCTAACTATGGCTACACCTTC. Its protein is CSVVRISNYGYTF.

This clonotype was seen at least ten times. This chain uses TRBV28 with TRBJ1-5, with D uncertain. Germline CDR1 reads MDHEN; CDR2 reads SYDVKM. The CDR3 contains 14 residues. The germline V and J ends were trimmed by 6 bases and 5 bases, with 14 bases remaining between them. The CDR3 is CASRPGSGHQPQHF. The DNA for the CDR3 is TGTGCCAGCAGACCCGGATCCGGTCATCAGCCCCAGCATTTT.

CDR3 sequence: CASTLDRGREGEQYF. The CDR3 coding sequence is TGTGCCAGCACCCTGGACAGGGGGCGTGAAGGCGAGCAGTACTTC. This chain uses TRBV5-8 with TRBJ2-7; TRBD1 matches at 11 bases. The junction had 11 bases not matched to a gene; V was cut back by 6 bases and J by 6 bases. The CDR3 covers 15 residues. The germline CDR1 and CDR2 sequences are SGHTS and YDEGEE.

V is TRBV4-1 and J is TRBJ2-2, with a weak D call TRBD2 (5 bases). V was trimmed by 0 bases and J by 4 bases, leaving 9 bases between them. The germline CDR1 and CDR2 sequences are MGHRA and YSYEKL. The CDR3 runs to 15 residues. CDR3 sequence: CASSQDAGRTGELFF. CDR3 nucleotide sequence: TGCGCCAGCAGCCAAGACGCGGGTCGCACCGGGGAGCTGTTTTTT.

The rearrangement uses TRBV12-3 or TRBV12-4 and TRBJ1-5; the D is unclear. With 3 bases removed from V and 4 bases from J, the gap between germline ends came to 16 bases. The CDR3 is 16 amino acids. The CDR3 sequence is CASSFDLGSFNQPQHF. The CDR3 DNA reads TGTGCCAGCAGTTTCGATCTGGGCAGCTTTAATCAGCCCCAGCATTTT.